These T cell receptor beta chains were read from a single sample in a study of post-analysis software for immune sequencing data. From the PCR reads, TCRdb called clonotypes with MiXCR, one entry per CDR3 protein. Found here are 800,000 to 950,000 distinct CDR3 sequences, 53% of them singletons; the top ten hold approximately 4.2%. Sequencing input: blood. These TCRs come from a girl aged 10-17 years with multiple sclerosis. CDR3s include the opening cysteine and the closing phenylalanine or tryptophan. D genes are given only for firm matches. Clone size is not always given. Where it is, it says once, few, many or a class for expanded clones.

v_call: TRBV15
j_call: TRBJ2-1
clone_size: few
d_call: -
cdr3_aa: CATSSGRGNNEQFF
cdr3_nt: TGTGCCACCAGCAGCGGGAGAGGAAACAATGAGCAGTTCTTC

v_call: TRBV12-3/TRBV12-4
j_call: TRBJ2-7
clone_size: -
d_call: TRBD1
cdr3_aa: CASTRDRMSYEQYF
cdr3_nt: TGTGCCAGCACTCGGGACAGGATGTCCTACGAGCAGTACTTC

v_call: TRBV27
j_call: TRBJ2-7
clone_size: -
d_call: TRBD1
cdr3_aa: CASSSGQGYYEQYF
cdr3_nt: TGTGCCAGCAGTTCGGGACAGGGGTACTACGAGCAGTACTTC

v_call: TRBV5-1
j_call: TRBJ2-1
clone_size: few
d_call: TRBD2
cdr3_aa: CASSSGGPGNEQFF
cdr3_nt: TGCGCCAGCAGCTCGGGGGGGCCGGGTAATGAGCAGTTCTTC

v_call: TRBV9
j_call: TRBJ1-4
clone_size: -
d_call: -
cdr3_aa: CASSGGGGKLFF
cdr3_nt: TGTGCCAGCAGCGGTGGTGGCGGAAAACTGTTTTTT

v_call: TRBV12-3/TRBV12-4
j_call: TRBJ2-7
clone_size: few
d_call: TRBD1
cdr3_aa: CASSFGQGACHEQYF
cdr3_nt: TGTGCCAGCAGTTTTGGGCAGGGGGCTTGCCACGAGCAGTACTTC

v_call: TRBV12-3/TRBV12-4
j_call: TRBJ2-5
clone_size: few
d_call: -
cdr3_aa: CASRPRTAVQETQYF
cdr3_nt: TGTGCCAGCAGGCCTCGGACAGCTGTCCAAGAGACCCAGTACTTC

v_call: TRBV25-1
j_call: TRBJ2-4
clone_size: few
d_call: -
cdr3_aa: CASSEFLGQGSNIQYF
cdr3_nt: TGTGCCAGCAGTGAATTCTTGGGTCAGGGGAGTAACATTCAGTACTTC

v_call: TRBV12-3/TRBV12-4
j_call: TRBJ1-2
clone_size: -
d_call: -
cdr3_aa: CASSLRRSYGYTF
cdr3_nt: TGTGCCAGCAGTTTACGCCGGTCATATGGCTACACCTTC

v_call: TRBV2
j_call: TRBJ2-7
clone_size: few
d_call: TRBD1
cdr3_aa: CASKDPGQGNYEQYF
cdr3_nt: TGTGCCAGCAAAGATCCGGGACAGGGTAATTACGAGCAGTACTTC

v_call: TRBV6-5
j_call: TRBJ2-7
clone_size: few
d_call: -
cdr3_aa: CASSSPGLSHEQYF
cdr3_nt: TGTGCCAGCAGTTCCCCGGGGCTTTCCCACGAGCAGTACTTC

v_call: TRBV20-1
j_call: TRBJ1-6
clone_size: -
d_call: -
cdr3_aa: CSASRRGRNSPLHF
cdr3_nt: TGCAGTGCTTCCCGCAGGGGACGTAATTCACCCCTCCACTTT

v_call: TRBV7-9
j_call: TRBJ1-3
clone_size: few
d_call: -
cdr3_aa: CASSFLDRGNTIYF
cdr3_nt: TGTGCCAGCAGCTTTCTTGACAGGGGAAACACCATATATTTT

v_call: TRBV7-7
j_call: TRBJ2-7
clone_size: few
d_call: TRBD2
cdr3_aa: CASSSRLAGVHEQYF
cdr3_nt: TGTGCTAGCAGCTCACGACTAGCGGGAGTTCACGAGCAGTACTTC

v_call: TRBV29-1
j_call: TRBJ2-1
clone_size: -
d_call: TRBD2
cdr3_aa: CSVGLLRGGGDEQFF
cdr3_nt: TGCAGCGTTGGTCTCCTTAGGGGCGGGGGAGATGAGCAGTTCTTC

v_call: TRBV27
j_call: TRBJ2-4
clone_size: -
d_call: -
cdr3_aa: CASSFAGKNIQYF
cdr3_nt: TGTGCCAGCAGTTTCGCTGGCAAAAACATTCAGTACTTC

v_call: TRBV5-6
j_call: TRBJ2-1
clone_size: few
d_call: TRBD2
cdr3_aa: CASSLFFAGAQEQFF
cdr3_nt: TGTGCCAGCAGCTTGTTCTTCGCGGGAGCTCAGGAGCAGTTCTTC

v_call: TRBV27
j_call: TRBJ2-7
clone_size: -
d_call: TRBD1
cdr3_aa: CASSTGGHEQYF
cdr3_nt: TGTGCCAGCAGTACAGGGGGCCACGAGCAGTACTTC

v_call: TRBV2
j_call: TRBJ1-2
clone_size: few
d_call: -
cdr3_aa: CASSDGRDGYTF
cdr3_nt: TGTGCCAGCAGTGACGGCAGGGATGGCTACACCTTC

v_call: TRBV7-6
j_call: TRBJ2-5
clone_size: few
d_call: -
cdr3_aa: CASSLAHSGPIREQYF
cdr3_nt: TGTGCCAGCAGCTTAGCGCACAGCGGGCCCATCCGGGAGCAGTACTTC

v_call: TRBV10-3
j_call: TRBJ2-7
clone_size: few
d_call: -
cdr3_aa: CAISESFGSYEQYF
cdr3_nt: TGTGCCATCAGTGAGTCTTTCGGGAGCTACGAGCAGTACTTC

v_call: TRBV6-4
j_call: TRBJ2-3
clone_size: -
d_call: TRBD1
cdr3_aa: CASSEGQGSDTQYF
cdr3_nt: TGTGCCAGCAGCGAAGGACAGGGTTCAGATACGCAGTATTTT

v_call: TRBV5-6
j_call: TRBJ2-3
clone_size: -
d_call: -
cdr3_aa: CASSFRGTGGDTQYF
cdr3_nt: TGTGCCAGCAGCTTTCGTGGGACCGGAGGAGATACGCAGTATTTT

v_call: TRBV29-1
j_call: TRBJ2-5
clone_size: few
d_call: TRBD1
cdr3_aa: CSVQWYMDRAQETQYF
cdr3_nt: TGCAGCGTTCAATGGTATATGGACAGGGCCCAAGAGACCCAGTACTTC

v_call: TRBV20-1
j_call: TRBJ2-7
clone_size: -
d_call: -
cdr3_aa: CSASPIGRGTSYEQYF
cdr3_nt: TGCAGTGCTAGCCCTATCGGACGGGGGACTTCTTACGAGCAGTACTTC

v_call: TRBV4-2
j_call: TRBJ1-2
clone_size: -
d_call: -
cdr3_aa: CASSRGGDGDGYTF
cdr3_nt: TGTGCCAGCAGCCGCGGAGGCGACGGCGATGGCTACACCTTC

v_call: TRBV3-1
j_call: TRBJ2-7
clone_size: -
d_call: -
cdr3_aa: CASSQEAAERTQYF
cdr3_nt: TGTGCCAGCAGCCAAGAGGCGGCCGAGAGAACCCAGTACTTC

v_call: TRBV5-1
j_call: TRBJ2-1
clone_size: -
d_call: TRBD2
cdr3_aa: CASSLRTSGMNEQFF
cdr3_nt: TGCGCCAGCAGCCTTAGGACTAGCGGAATGAATGAGCAGTTCTTC

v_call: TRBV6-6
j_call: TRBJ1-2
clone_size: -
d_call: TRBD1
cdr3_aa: CASSYNTGGEWDGYTF
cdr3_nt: TGTGCCAGCAGTTACAATACAGGGGGCGAGTGGGATGGCTACACCTTC

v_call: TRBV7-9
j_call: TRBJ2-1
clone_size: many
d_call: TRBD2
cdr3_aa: CASSLAGGRNEQFF
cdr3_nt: TGTGCCAGCAGTTTAGCGGGGGGTCGGAATGAGCAGTTCTTC

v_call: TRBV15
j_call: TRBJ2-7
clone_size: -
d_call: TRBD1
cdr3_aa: CATSRWDRVEQYF
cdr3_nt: TGTGCCACCAGCAGATGGGACAGGGTTGAGCAGTACTTC

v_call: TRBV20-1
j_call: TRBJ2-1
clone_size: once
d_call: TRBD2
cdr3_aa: CSAREGGGEQFF
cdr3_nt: TGCAGTGCTAGAGAGGGCGGGGGTGAGCAGTTCTTC

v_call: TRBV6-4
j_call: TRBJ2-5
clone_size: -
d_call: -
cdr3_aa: CASSESETQETQYF
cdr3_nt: TGTGCCAGCAGTGAATCGGAGACCCAAGAGACCCAGTACTTC

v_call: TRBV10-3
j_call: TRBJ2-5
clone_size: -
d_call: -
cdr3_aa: CAISEEGRETQYF
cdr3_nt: TGTGCCATCAGTGAGGAGGGACGAGAGACCCAGTACTTC

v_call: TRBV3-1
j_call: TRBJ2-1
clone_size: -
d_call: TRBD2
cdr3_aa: CASSPRLAGGNNEQFF
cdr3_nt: TGTGCCAGCAGCCCACGACTAGCGGGGGGAAACAATGAGCAGTTCTTC

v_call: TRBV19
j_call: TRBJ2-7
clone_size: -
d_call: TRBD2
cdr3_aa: CASSIPGERGNSYEQYF
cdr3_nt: TGTGCCAGTAGTATCCCCGGGGAGCGGGGAAACTCCTACGAGCAGTACTTC

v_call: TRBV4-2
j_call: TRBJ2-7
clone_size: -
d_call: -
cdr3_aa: CASSPLRGDSYEQYF
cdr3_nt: TGTGCCAGCAGCCCCCTTAGGGGGGACTCCTACGAGCAGTACTTC

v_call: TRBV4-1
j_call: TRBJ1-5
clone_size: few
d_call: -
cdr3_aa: CASSQGEGDKVPQHF
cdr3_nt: TGCGCCAGCAGCCAAGGCGAAGGAGACAAAGTACCCCAGCATTTT

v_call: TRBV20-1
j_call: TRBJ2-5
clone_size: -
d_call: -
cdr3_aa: CSARDPIRETQYF
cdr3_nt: TGCAGTGCTAGAGACCCGATCCGAGAGACCCAGTACTTC

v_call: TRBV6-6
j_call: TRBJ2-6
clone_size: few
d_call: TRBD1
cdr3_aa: CASRLGTVSGANVLTF
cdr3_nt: TGTGCCAGCAGGCTCGGGACAGTCTCTGGGGCCAACGTCCTGACTTTC

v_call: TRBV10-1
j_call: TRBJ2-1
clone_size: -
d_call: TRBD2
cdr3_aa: CASSDGSSGYNEQFF
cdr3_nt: TGCGCCAGCAGTGATGGTTCTAGCGGCTACAATGAGCAGTTCTTC

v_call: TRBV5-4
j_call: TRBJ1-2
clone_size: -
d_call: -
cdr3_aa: CASSFSTFEGRKGYTF
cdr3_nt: TGTGCCAGCAGCTTTTCTACGTTTGAGGGGCGTAAAGGCTACACCTTC

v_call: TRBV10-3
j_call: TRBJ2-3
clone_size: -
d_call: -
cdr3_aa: CAISESISAGYTDTQYF
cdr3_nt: TGTGCCATCAGTGAGTCTATTTCGGCGGGATACACAGATACGCAGTATTTT

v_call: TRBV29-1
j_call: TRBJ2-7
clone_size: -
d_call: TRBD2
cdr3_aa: CSVGSGTAYEQYF
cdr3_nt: TGCAGCGTGGGTAGCGGGACTGCCTACGAGCAGTACTTC

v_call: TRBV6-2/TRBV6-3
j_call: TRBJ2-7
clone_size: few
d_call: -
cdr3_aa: CASKISYEQYF
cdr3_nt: TGTGCCAGCAAGATATCCTACGAGCAGTACTTC

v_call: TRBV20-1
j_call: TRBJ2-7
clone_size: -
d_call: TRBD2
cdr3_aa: CSAGTSGNHEQYF
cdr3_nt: TGCAGTGCTGGGACTAGCGGGAACCACGAGCAGTACTTC

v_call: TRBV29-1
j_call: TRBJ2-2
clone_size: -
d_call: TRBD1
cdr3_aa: CSVVTGAGTGELFF
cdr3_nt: TGCAGCGTCGTGACAGGGGCAGGCACCGGGGAGCTGTTTTTT

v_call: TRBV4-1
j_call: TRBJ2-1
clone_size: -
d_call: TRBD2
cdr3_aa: CASSQDKTSLSGDEQFF
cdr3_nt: TGCGCCAGCAGCCAAGATAAGACTAGCTTATCCGGTGACGAGCAGTTCTTC

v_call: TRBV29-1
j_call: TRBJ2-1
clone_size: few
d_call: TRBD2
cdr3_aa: CSATSGRINEQFF
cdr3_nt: TGCAGCGCTACTAGCGGGAGAATAAATGAGCAGTTCTTC

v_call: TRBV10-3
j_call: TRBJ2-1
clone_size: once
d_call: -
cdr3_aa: CAISPRGDYNEQFF
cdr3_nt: TGTGCCATCAGTCCCAGGGGAGACTACAATGAGCAGTTCTTC

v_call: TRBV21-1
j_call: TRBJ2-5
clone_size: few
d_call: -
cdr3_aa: CASSKDPRDIGEETQYF
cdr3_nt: TGTGCCAGCAGCAAAGACCCCCGGGACATTGGGGAGGAGACCCAGTACTTC

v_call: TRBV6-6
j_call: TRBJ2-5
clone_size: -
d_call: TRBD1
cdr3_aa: CASSSYRGQEKETQYF
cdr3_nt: TGTGCCAGCAGTTCTTACAGGGGGCAAGAAAAAGAGACCCAGTACTTC

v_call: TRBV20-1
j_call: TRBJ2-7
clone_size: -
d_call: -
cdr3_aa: CSASSPYEQYF
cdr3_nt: TGCAGTGCTAGTTCCCCCTACGAGCAGTACTTC

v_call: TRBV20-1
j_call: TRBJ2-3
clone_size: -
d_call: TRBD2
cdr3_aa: CSARTEAGEADTQYF
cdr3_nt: TGCAGTGCCAGGACTGAAGCGGGGGAAGCAGATACGCAGTATTTT

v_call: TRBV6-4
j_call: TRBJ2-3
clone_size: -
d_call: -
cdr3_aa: CASSGTTTGTQYF
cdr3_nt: TGTGCCAGCAGTGGCACCACCACAGGTACGCAGTATTTT